The sequence of this T cell receptor beta chain was determined in a study of Graves' ophthalmopathy and Graves' hyperthyroidism. Amplification of TCR beta CDR3 regions used RNA transcripts. Second-round multiplex PCR came after first-round RT-PCR with HTBI primers. TCRdb used MiXCR to reprocess the multiplex PCR reads, holding one entry per CDR3 protein. The table records a few hundred thousand distinct CDR3 sequences, less than 45% of them present only once. Uncontrolled infections, pregnancy, lactation or other autoimmune diseases led to patient exclusion. Study observations and caveats: At around 68% sensitivity and 72.22% specificity, the model predicted progression of the ophthalmopathy.

V was clipped by 4 bases and J by 3 bases, with 14 bases between them. The germline V gene has CDR1 SGHNT and CDR2 YYREEE (reference sequence). The CDR3 has 14 amino acids. A word on this clonotype: The antigen remains unidentified.

Material: peripheral blood or thyroid tissue (not recorded which). The genes are TRBV5-4 and TRBJ2-7; perhaps D is TRBD1 or TRBD2 (5 bases each). The sequence derives from an adult man with Graves' hyperthyroidism. The DNA for the CDR3 is TGTGCCAGCAGCCCTCGGGGCGAGATCTACGAGCAGTACTTC. Its translation: CASSPRGEIYEQYF.